These 19 T cell receptor beta chains originate from one sample sequenced in a study of blood T cell repertoires in COVID-19. Using immunoSEQ multiplex PCR, the repertoire was profiled, and TCRdb retains in-frame clones only, with some absent. Here the sample spans fewer than 350,000 clones, about 90% being singletons. The sequenced material came from PBMCs or T cells enriched from blood (not recorded which). These receptors originate from a young woman with acute COVID-19.

The chain joins TRBV2 to TRBJ2-5; 7 bases match TRBD1. CDR1 and CDR2 (germline): SNHLY, FYNNEI. The V and J ends lost 9 bases and 1 base, in that order; junction bases with no gene match: 5. The CDR3 is 13 residues long. CDR3 in amino acids: CARTGPTQETQYF. For the CDR3, the DNA is TGTGCCAGGACAGGGCCGACCCAAGAGACCCAGTACTTC.

This sequence joins TRBV18 and TRBJ2-7; tentatively, D is TRBD2 (5 bases). CDR1 and CDR2 from the germline V gene are KGHSH and LQKENI. CDR3 length: 14 residues. V was shortened by 2 bases and J by 2 bases, with 10 bases between the two germline ends. Here the CDR3 reads CASSPGSVAYEQYF. In DNA, the CDR3 is TGTGCCAGCTCACCAGGGAGTGTAGCCTACGAGCAGTACTTC.

The chain joins TRBV20-1 to TRBJ1-5; D call uncertain. The CDR3 runs to 15 residues. The V gene lost 3 bases and the J gene lost 1 base, with 13 bases spanning the gap. The V gene's germline CDR1 is DFQATT and CDR2 SNEGSKA (reference sequence). Here the CDR3 DNA reads TGCAGTGCTAGTGTCCGGGAAGGAAGCAATCAGCCCCAGCATTTT. Translated, it gives CSASVREGSNQPQHF.

J is TRBJ1-6 and V is TRBV7-2, with 7 bases fitting TRBD1. V lost 2 bases, J lost 14 bases, and 3 bases stayed unmatched. There are 12 residues in the CDR3. CDR1 is SGHTA and CDR2 is FQGNSA in the germline V gene. CDR3 protein: CASSLLQGALHF. The CDR3 nucleotides are TGTGCCAGCAGCTTACTCCAGGGGGCCCTCCACTTT.

The rearrangement joins TRBV19 to TRBJ2-1; 7 nucleotides align to TRBD2. J gave up 4 bases and V 7 bases, and 7 bases lay outside the gene matches. CDR1 and CDR2 (germline): LNHDA, SQIVND (reference sequence). This CDR3 spans 14 amino acids. The CDR3 loop is CASNGGTTYNEQFF. In nucleotides, the CDR3 is TGTGCCAGTAATGGAGGGACTACTTACAATGAGCAGTTCTTC.

On this clone: At the DNA level, this CDR3 is encoded by other sequences in the same sample as well. The chain joins TRBV28 to TRBJ2-1, with D possibly TRBD1 on 6 matching bases. The germline gives CDR1 MDHEN, CDR2 SYDVKM. This CDR3 has 14 residues. Trimming removed 3 bases at V and 5 bases at J, with 11 bases between. The CDR3 nucleotides are TGTGCCAGCAGTTTGTCTGGGGGCAACAATGAGCAGTTCTTC. Encoded protein: CASSLSGGNNEQFF.

The chain recombines TRBV24-1 with TRBJ2-1; 11 bases fit TRBD2. CDR1 is KGHDR, CDR2 SFDVKD, per germline. The CDR3 contains 15 residues. V trimming: 3 bases; J trimming: 7 bases; junction bases outside the gene matches: 4. The CDR3 coding sequence is TGTGCCACCAGTGATCCTAGCGGGAGGAGGAATGAGCAGTTCTTC. It translates to CATSDPSGRRNEQFF.

This chain connects TRBV2 to TRBJ1-1; D not certain. Germline values: CDR1 SNHLY, CDR2 FYNNEI. V lost 9 bases, J lost 4 bases, and 21 bases lay in between. CDR3 length: 15 amino acids. The CDR3: CASLERVIVGTEAFF. The CDR3 DNA follows: TGTGCCAGTCTGGAGAGAGTCATAGTCGGCACTGAAGCTTTCTTT. The variable domain in full, completed from reference TRBV2 and TRBJ1-1, reads EPEVTQTPSHQVTQMGQEVILRCVPISNHLYFYWYRQILGQKVEFLVSFYNNEISEKSEIFDDQFSVERPDGSNFTLKIRSTKLEDSAMYFCASLERVIVGTEAFFGQGTRLTVV.

This clone was seen just once. CDR3 in amino acids: CASSEIFNEQFF. The DNA of the CDR3 is TGTGCCAGCTCAGAGATTTTTAATGAGCAGTTCTTC. This rearrangement joins TRBV18 to TRBJ2-1; D ambiguous. V lost 5 bases, J lost 7 bases, and 9 bases lay in between. This CDR3 has 12 amino acids. The germline V gene has CDR1 KGHSH and CDR2 LQKENI.

J is TRBJ1-4 and V is TRBV18; D may be TRBD1 (6 bases). The V end lost 6 bases, the J end lost 8 bases, and 13 bases lay between the germline ends. In germline, CDR1 is KGHSH, CDR2 LQKENI. CDR3 length: 13 residues. The CDR3 region has the DNA TGTGCCAGCTCTTACAGGGAAGGCGAAAAACTGTTTTTT. This codes for CASSYREGEKLFF.

The V and J genes are TRBV9 and TRBJ2-7; D is perhaps TRBD1 (6 bases). The V and J ends lost 0 bases and 5 bases respectively, with 15 bases between them. The CDR3 is made up of 15 amino acids. From germline, CDR1 is SGDLS and CDR2 YYNGEE. CDR3 coding DNA: TGTGCCAGCAGCGTAGGGAGGACAGCCGGGGACGAGCAGTACTTC. Residues: CASSVGRTAGDEQYF.

The chain recombines TRBV19 with TRBJ1-6; D ambiguous. The germline V gene encodes CDR1 LNHDA and CDR2 SQIVND (reference sequence). The germline V and J ends were trimmed by 9 bases and 0 bases, with 12 bases remaining between them. The CDR3 length is 15 residues. CDR3 coding DNA: TGTGCCAGCCGGACGGGGAGCTCCTATAATTCACCCCTCCACTTT. Its protein is CASRTGSSYNSPLHF.

Here the CDR3 reads CASSVSSSYEQYF. The CDR3 nucleotides read TGTGCCAGCAGTGTCTCTAGCAGCTACGAGCAGTACTTC. The chain is built from TRBV2 and TRBJ2-7; D possibly corresponds to TRBD2 (5 bases). V was shortened by 4 bases and J by 3 bases, with 10 bases between the two germline ends. The CDR3 length is 13 residues. The germline gives CDR1 SNHLY, CDR2 FYNNEI.

The gene calls are TRBV14 and TRBJ2-1, with 13 bases lining up with TRBD2. The germline gives CDR1 SGHDN, CDR2 FVKESK. There are 17 residues in the CDR3. Trimming removed 3 bases from V and 7 bases from J; junction bases left unmatched: 9. For the CDR3, the DNA is TGTGCCAGCAGCCAGGAGGAACTAGCGGGAGGGCGGAATGAGCAGTTCTTC. Translated, it gives CASSQEELAGGRNEQFF.

The gene calls are TRBV6-5 and TRBJ1-1, with D perhaps matching TRBD1 (5 bases). V dropped 0 bases and J dropped 1 base, with 9 bases sitting between them. The CDR3 has 15 residues. Per germline, CDR1 MNHEY and CDR2 SVGAGI. The CDR3 is CASSYSIRENTEAFF. The CDR3 coding sequence is TGTGCCAGCAGTTACTCGATCAGGGAGAACACTGAAGCTTTCTTT.

The chain couples TRBV12-3 or TRBV12-4 to TRBJ2-3, with 9 bases lining up with TRBD2. V lost 7 bases and J lost 6; bases outside the gene matches: 2. The CDR3 has 12 residues. CDR3 nucleotides: TGTGCCAGCACCCTAGCGGGGGATACGCAGTATTTT. Its protein is CASTLAGDTQYF.

This sequence joins TRBV27 and TRBJ2-7, with TRBD2 identical over 7 bases. This CDR3 spans 15 amino acids. The V segment lost 5 bases and the J segment 3 bases; nucleotides outside the gene matches: 10. Germline V gene sequence: CDR1 MNHEY, CDR2 SMNVEV (reference sequence). CDR3 loop: CASSAFGGSGYEQYF. DNA of the CDR3: TGTGCCAGCAGTGCCTTTGGCGGGAGCGGCTACGAGCAGTACTTC.

The chain carries TRBV2 and TRBJ2-5, with 9 bases lining up with TRBD2. Per the germline V gene, CDR1 is SNHLY and CDR2 is FYNNEI. V lost 6 bases and J lost 5; bases outside the gene matches: 10. The CDR3 totals 15 residues. The CDR3 DNA sequence: TGTGCCAGCAGCGCTTTTAGCGGGAGTAGGGAGACCCAGTACTTC. The encoded protein is CASSAFSGSRETQYF.

The rearrangement links TRBV18 to TRBJ1-2; TRBD1 might be the D (6 bases). The CDR3 is made up of 13 amino acids. The V gene's germline CDR1 is KGHSH and CDR2 LQKENI. V was trimmed by 3 bases and J by 4 bases, leaving 9 bases between them. The DNA of the CDR3 is TGTGCCAGCTCACCGGACAGACTCTATGGCTACACCTTC. Translating gives CASSPDRLYGYTF.